This entry features one T cell receptor beta chain sequence. Its antigen is still unknown. The data belong to a study of T-cell memory formation after mild COVID-19. Study results and caveats: Day 15 to 85 contractors were CD4/CD8 balanced; later expanders leaned CD4+. Confirmation was lacking for SARS-CoV-2 specificity of second-wave clones that peaked on day 37.

Germline assignment: CDR1 KGHDR and CDR2 SFDVKD. The CDR3 is 13 amino acids. Deletions cut 2 bases from V and 6 bases from J, with 8 bases between. TCRdb called the 5' RACE reads again in MiXCR, with one record for every CDR3 protein. The table lists 530,000 or so distinct CDR3 sequences, approximately 15% of them singletons, with about 8.1% in the top ten. The genes are TRBV24-1 and TRBJ2-3, with no clear D. The TCR originated in an adult woman who had mild COVID-19 (a few samples of this study predate the infection). Cell type and time point are not known. The sequenced material came from PBMCs or a T cell subset sorted from them (not recorded which). The CDR3 sequence is CATSDSYGDTQYF. As DNA, the CDR3 is TGTGCCACCAGTGATTCTTATGGGGATACGCAGTATTTT.